What follows describes a single T cell receptor (beta chain). Antigen specificity is unknown. The SP2 primer and nested alpha and beta constant region primers amplified ligated cDNA in four rounds. MiXCR, applied by TCRdb to the 5' RACE reads, yields one record per CDR3 protein. The repertoire holds approximately 32,000 distinct CDR3 sequences, with around 17% as singletons. TCR cDNA received a 3' ligated oligonucleotide that carried a UMI. These data belong to a study of naive and memory T cell subsets. Findings and limits, study-wide: This RNA-based method may be sensitive to activation-related transcript changes.

Germline loops: CDR1 PRHDT, CDR2 FYEKMQ (reference sequence). The V and J ends lost 7 bases and 4 bases respectively, with 14 bases between them. This CDR3 has 14 amino acids. The rearrangement links TRBV13 to TRBJ1-3; D remains unclear. The receptor's source is a female donor in good health. CDR3 bases: TGTGCCAGCACACGCAACCCTCAGGGAAACACCATATATTTT. This codes for CASTRNPQGNTIYF.